This T cell receptor (beta chain) was captured in a study of blood T cell repertoires in COVID-19. Study information: COVID-19 samples collected from the United States, Italy and Spain covered acute and convalescent phases. The cDNA or gDNA used as material had been derived from T cells, B-cell-depleted T cells, or PBMCs.

From germline, CDR1 is SSHAT and CDR2 FNYEAQ (reference sequence). CDR3 length equals 15 residues. Germline trimming cut 4 bases from V and 3 bases from J; bases unmatched to any gene: 7. Per the original data handling: Researchers report that nucleated cell counts were estimated from reference gene primer amplification. This table comes from immunoSEQ multiplex PCR, and its TCRdb copy is limited to in-frame clones, with some not included. D and trimming come from the DNA, and the V and J calls and clone size come from that table. The sample has some 410,000 clones, more than 75% seen once. The chain combines TRBV7-7 with TRBJ2-3; 7 bases are shared with TRBD2. The receptor was derived from a woman aged 25-40 years with acute COVID-19. The sequencing sample was made of PBMCs or T cells enriched from blood (not recorded which). This chain's CDR3 is CASSSSGGGTDTQYF. The CDR3 nucleotides are TGTGCCAGCAGCTCGTCTGGGGGGGGTACAGATACGCAGTATTTT.